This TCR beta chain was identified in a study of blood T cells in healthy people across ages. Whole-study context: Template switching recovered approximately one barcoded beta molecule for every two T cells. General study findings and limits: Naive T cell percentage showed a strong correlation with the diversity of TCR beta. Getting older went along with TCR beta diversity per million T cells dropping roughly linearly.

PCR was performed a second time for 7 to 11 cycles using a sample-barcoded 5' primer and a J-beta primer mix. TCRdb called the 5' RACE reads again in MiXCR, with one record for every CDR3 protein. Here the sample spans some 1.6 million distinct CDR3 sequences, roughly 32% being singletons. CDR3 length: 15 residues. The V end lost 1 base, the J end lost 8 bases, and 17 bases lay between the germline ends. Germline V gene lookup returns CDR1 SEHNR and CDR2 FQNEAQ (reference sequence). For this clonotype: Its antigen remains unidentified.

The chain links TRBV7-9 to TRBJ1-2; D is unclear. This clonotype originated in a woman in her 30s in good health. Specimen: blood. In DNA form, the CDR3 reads TGTGCCAGCAGCTTAGACGGCCAGTCCTTGGGCGGCTACACCTTC. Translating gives CASSLDGQSLGGYTF.